Each of the 23 T cell receptor beta chains below was sequenced from the same sample in a study of cytomegalovirus exposure and HLA in healthy donors. PCR primers comprised 60 Vbeta and 13 Jbeta primers. TCRdb keeps only in-frame clones here, not all; method: immunoSEQ multiplex PCR. Here the sample spans approximately 100,000 clones, around two thirds being singletons. Sequencing was carried out using PBMCs. All receptors derive from a man aged 25-45 years in good health and CMV-seropositive.

This clone has a handful of counts. The rearrangement joins TRBV6-4 to TRBJ1-2, with 8 bases aligning to TRBD1. Germline-derived CDR1 and CDR2 are MRHNA and SNTAGT. The V gene end was trimmed by 5 bases and the J gene end by 4 bases; junction bases not matched to a gene: 6. The CDR3 is 14 amino acids. The CDR3 bases are TGTGCCAGCAGTCCCGGGACAGGCCTCTATGGCTACACCTTC. Protein product: CASSPGTGLYGYTF.

The chain has TRBV7-9 and TRBJ2-5; 9 positions agree with TRBD2. The CDR3 is 16 residues long. V lost 1 base to trimming and J lost 1 base; unmatched junction nucleotides: 4. Germline loops: CDR1 SEHNR, CDR2 FQNEAQ (reference sequence). CDR3 nucleotide sequence: TGTGCCAGCAGCTTAGGGACTAGCGCCGGCCAAGAGACCCAGTACTTC. It is translated as CASSLGTSAGQETQYF.

This chain joins TRBV6-5 and TRBJ1-2; D ambiguous. This CDR3 comprises 14 residues. V was trimmed by 7 bases and J by 6 bases, leaving 18 bases between them. In germline, CDR1 is MNHEY, CDR2 SVGAGI. This CDR3 reads CASTPGGPGDGYTF. CDR3 coding DNA: TGTGCCAGCACGCCTGGAGGGCCAGGAGATGGCTACACCTTC.

The chain joins TRBV5-1 to TRBJ1-1, with 7 bases fitting TRBD1. The V and J ends lost 4 bases and 4 bases, in that order; junction bases with no gene match: 13. The CDR3 spans 16 residues. The germline V gene encodes CDR1 SGHRS and CDR2 YFSETQ. For the CDR3, the DNA is TGCGCCAGCAGCCCTACGACAGGGATGGTCGGCACTGAAGCTTTCTTT. It translates to CASSPTTGMVGTEAFF. Complete variable domain (other parts from reference TRBV5-1 and TRBJ1-1): KAGVTQTPRYLIKTRGQQVTLSCSPISGHRSVSWYQQTPGQGLQFLFEYFSETQRNKGNFPGRFSGRQFSNSRSEMNVSTLELGDSALYLCASSPTTGMVGTEAFFGQGTRLTVV.

The rearrangement joins TRBV6-5 to TRBJ1-2; TRBD1 aligns across 11 bases. Trimming removed 2 bases from V and 3 bases from J; junction bases left unmatched: 2. Germline values: CDR1 MNHEY, CDR2 SVGAGI. The CDR3 is 15 amino acids. The CDR3 spells CASSYGGQGDYGYTF. The CDR3 nucleotides read TGTGCCAGCAGTTACGGGGGACAGGGGGACTATGGCTACACCTTC.

V is TRBV6-5 and J is TRBJ2-1; 8 nucleotides match TRBD1. CDR1 and CDR2 (germline): MNHEY, SVGAGI. This CDR3 has 14 amino acids. V lost 5 bases and J lost 2; bases outside the gene matches: 2. CDR3 coding DNA: TGTGCCAGCAGTCGGACAGGGCCCTACAATGAGCAGTTCTTC. Amino acid sequence: CASSRTGPYNEQFF.

This clone was seen a few times. V gene TRBV4-2 combines with J gene TRBJ1-5; D ambiguous. V lost 1 base and J 4 bases, leaving 11 bases between the germline ends. The CDR3 length is 15 residues. Germline V gives CDR1 LGHNA, CDR2 YNFKEQ. CDR3 residues: CASSQGEQFNQPQHF. CDR3 DNA sequence: TGTGCCAGCAGCCAAGGTGAACAGTTTAATCAGCCCCAGCATTTT.

This chain connects TRBV9 to TRBJ2-2; the match to TRBD2 covers 11 bases. CDR3 size: 15 residues. Trimming cost V 3 bases and J 7 bases; bases outside gene matches: 5. The V gene's germline CDR1 is SGDLS and CDR2 YYNGEE. The CDR3 spells CASSDSGGDIGELFF. The DNA of the CDR3 is TGTGCCAGCAGCGATAGCGGGGGGGACATCGGGGAGCTGTTTTTT. The full variable domain, with the rest looked up from reference TRBV9 and TRBJ2-2, is DSGVTQTPKHLITATGQRVTLRCSPRSGDLSVYWYQQSLDQGLQFLIQYYNGEERAKGNILERFSAQQFPDLHSELNLSSLELGDSALYFCASSDSGGDIGELFFGEGSRLTVL.

This chain links TRBV4-1 with TRBJ1-2; D is unresolved. Looked up from germline, CDR1 is MGHRA and CDR2 is YSYEKL. The CDR3 spans 15 residues. The germline V and J ends were trimmed by 4 bases and 6 bases, with 18 bases remaining between them. The CDR3 nucleotides are TGCGCCAGCAGCCCCAACGTGAGGAGGGATGATGGCTACACCTTC. It codes for CASSPNVRRDDGYTF.

The genes are TRBV14 and TRBJ2-1; 9 bases map to TRBD2. Germline V gene sequence: CDR1 SGHDN, CDR2 FVKESK. V dropped 0 bases and J dropped 7; count of bases not matched to a gene: 4. The CDR3 covers 15 residues. CDR3 sequence (DNA): TGTGCCAGCAGCCAAGATCTGAGCGGGGGGAATGAGCAGTTCTTC. This gives the protein CASSQDLSGGNEQFF.

The rearrangement links TRBV18 to TRBJ2-3; D gene uncertain. Germline-derived CDR1 and CDR2 are KGHSH and LQKENI. This CDR3 is built from 13 residues. V lost 0 bases to trimming and J lost 6 bases, with 7 bases between them. Here the CDR3 DNA reads TGTGCCAGCTCACCACCGGTAGTTGATACGCAGTATTTT. Its translation: CASSPPVVDTQYF.

The J gene is TRBJ2-7, the V gene TRBV4-2; 8 nucleotides line up with TRBD2. Germline V gene lookup returns CDR1 LGHNA and CDR2 YNFKEQ. With V trimmed by 0 bases and J by 4 bases, 8 bases remained unmatched. This CDR3 has 16 residues. The CDR3 spells CASSQEVETSAYEQYF. The CDR3 DNA follows: TGTGCCAGCAGCCAAGAGGTGGAGACTAGCGCATACGAGCAGTACTTC.

V and J are TRBV27 and TRBJ1-1; 8 positions match TRBD1. With V trimmed by 1 base and J by 0 bases, 4 bases remained unmatched. The V gene's germline CDR1 is MNHEY and CDR2 SMNVEV (reference sequence). The CDR3 is made up of 16 amino acids. DNA for the CDR3: TGTGCCAGCAGTTTATATGGGACAGGCATGAACACTGAAGCTTTCTTT. It yields the protein CASSLYGTGMNTEAFF.

The rearrangement uses TRBV6-6 and TRBJ2-7, with 10 bases that match TRBD1. CDR3 size: 14 residues. The germline V gene has CDR1 MNHNY and CDR2 SVGAGI (reference sequence). Trimming took 10 bases from V and 3 from J; bases not matched to a gene: 9. The CDR3 nucleotides are TGTGCCATTTCGAGGGACAGGGGCATCTACGAGCAGTACTTC. Its protein product is CAISRDRGIYEQYF.

This chain connects TRBV6-1 to TRBJ2-1; 10 positions match TRBD2. The CDR3 sequence is 15 residues long. Per germline, CDR1 MNHNS and CDR2 SASEGT. The V gene end was trimmed by 2 bases and the J gene end by 5 bases; junction bases not matched to a gene: 3. The CDR3 spells CASSESGGVNNEQFF. CDR3 bases: TGTGCCAGCAGTGAAAGCGGGGGGGTTAACAATGAGCAGTTCTTC.

The genes are TRBV7-9 and TRBJ2-3, with TRBD2 matching over 13 bases. V lost 5 bases, J lost 6 bases, and 8 bases stayed unmatched. The CDR3 sequence is 16 residues long. Germline-derived CDR1 and CDR2 are SEHNR and FQNEAQ (reference sequence). CDR3 coding DNA: TGTGCCAGCAGCGGGGCACTAGCGGGGGGGCTGGATACGCAGTATTTT. Protein: CASSGALAGGLDTQYF.

The CDR3 reads CASSMGGERGYTF. CDR3 DNA sequence: TGTGCCAGTAGTATGGGTGGCGAGCGTGGCTACACCTTC. This chain links TRBV19 with TRBJ1-2; D call uncertain. This CDR3 contains 13 residues. In germline, CDR1 is LNHDA, CDR2 SQIVND (reference sequence). Trimming removed 3 bases at V and 7 bases at J, with 12 bases between. The full variable domain, completed using reference TRBV19 and TRBJ1-2, is DGGITQSPKYLFRKEGQNVTLSCEQNLNHDAMYWYRQDPGQGLRLIYYSQIVNDFQKGDIAEGYSVSREKKESFPLTVTSAQKNPTAFYLCASSMGGERGYTFGSGTRLTVV.

The chain joins TRBV4-2 to TRBJ1-1; 7 bases match TRBD1. Trimming at V came to 2 bases and at J to 3 bases, leaving 6 bases not matched to a gene. CDR1 is LGHNA, CDR2 YNFKEQ, per germline. The CDR3 runs 15 residues. This CDR3 reads CASSQILDRDTEAFF. The CDR3 DNA reads as TGTGCCAGCAGCCAAATCCTCGACAGGGACACTGAAGCTTTCTTT.

This chain links TRBV6-1 with TRBJ1-2; D remains unclear. Trimming took 2 bases from V and 9 from J, leaving 13 bases between them. Germline V gives CDR1 MNHNS, CDR2 SASEGT. The CDR3 totals 13 residues. CDR3 DNA: TGTGCCAGCAGTGAAAGCCAGAGGAATAGCTACACCTTC. Its translation is CASSESQRNSYTF.

A word on this clone: The same CDR3 can be traced to other DNA sequences in this sample. V gene TRBV19 combines with J gene TRBJ1-4; maybe TRBD1 (5 bases). This CDR3 is built from 15 residues. The ends were cut back, 6 bases at V and 8 bases at J, with 19 bases in the middle. Germline V gene sequence: CDR1 LNHDA, CDR2 SQIVND (reference sequence). The CDR3 DNA is TGTGCCAGTAGCCCCGGACGGGGGGAAGGGGAAAAACTGTTTTTT. The encoded protein is CASSPGRGEGEKLFF.

This clone has a handful of counts. The V and J genes are TRBV27 and TRBJ1-5, with D possibly being TRBD1 (6 bases). Trimming cost V 6 bases and J 3 bases, with 9 bases left between them. Germline CDR1 and CDR2: MNHEY and SMNVEV (reference sequence). This CDR3 has 13 amino acids. For the CDR3, the DNA is TGTGCCAGCAGACAGGGCCACAATCAGCCCCAGCATTTT. This sequence encodes CASRQGHNQPQHF.

This clone was counted a few times. The chain is built from TRBV4-1 and TRBJ1-5; 7 bases fit TRBD1. V was clipped by 0 bases and J by 7 bases; unmatched bases: 6. CDR1 and CDR2 (germline): MGHRA, YSYEKL. The CDR3 runs 15 residues. In DNA, the CDR3 is TGCGCCAGCAGCCAAGATCGTGGAGGGGGCCAGCCCCAGCATTTT. It yields the protein CASSQDRGGGQPQHF.

The chain couples TRBV6-5 to TRBJ1-1; TRBD1 agrees at 8 bases. This CDR3 comprises 13 residues. V shed 2 bases and J 11 bases; nucleotides not matched to a gene: 7. Germline V lookup: CDR1 MNHEY, CDR2 SVGAGI. The CDR3 DNA sequence: TGTGCCAGCAGTTACGGACAGGGATTAGGGGCTTTCTTT. Translated, it gives CASSYGQGLGAFF.